This TCR beta chain was captured by sequencing in a study of T cells in Graves' hyperthyroidism and ophthalmopathy (dated by TCRdb to the late 2010s). Background for the entire study: Peripheral blood was collected at initial diagnosis, before any treatment. To identify TCR V-J signatures that set the groups apart, the researchers used a discovery cohort of 100 patients, made up of approximately 43 with Graves' ophthalmopathy and 55 to 65 with stable Graves' hyperthyroidism. Prospective prediction of ophthalmopathy was tested in an independent validation cohort of 18 to 20 hyperthyroidism patients and around 16 patients who later progressed to ophthalmopathy. The 75 to 100 discovery patients were divided at random into training and test sets in a 7:3 ratio. In addition, the study compared T-cell repertoires in thyroid tissue and in blood from roughly six Graves' hyperthyroidism patients. After sampling, hyperthyroidism patients received methimazole starting at 30 mg daily, and ophthalmopathy patients received high-dose intravenous methylprednisolone. TCR Vbeta CDR3 sequencing of 130 to 150 peripheral blood samples (fewer than 45 ophthalmopathy, over 70 hyperthyroidism and roughly 17 progressor patients) is reported in the paper. The paper's findings and limits, for the study overall: No statistical method was used to fix the sample size in advance, and group allocation was not hidden from the investigators. Most expanded thyroid clonotypes (frequency above 0.001) were also detected in blood, suggesting blood repertoires may reflect thyroid immune responses. A 13 V-J signature model separated ophthalmopathy from stable hyperthyroidism, with 87.88% sensitivity and 81% to 82% specificity in cross-validation and 80%/75% in testing. In validation, the model predicted progression to ophthalmopathy with approximately 71% sensitivity and 72% to 85% specificity, a median of about six months before onset.

The CDR3 has 15 amino acids, counting the end cysteine and phenylalanine. This entry keeps only the CDR3 DNA: 45 bases, framed from base 1. The germline V end is reduced by 2 bases and the J end by 7 bases; junction bases left unmatched: 10. Sequences LNHDA (CDR1) and SQIVND (CDR2) are obtained from the germline V gene (reference sequence). The TCR beta CDR3 regions were amplified from RNA transcripts. A first-round RT-PCR of the TCR CDR3 used the HTBI primer set with the Qiagen OneStep RT-PCR kit. A second multiplex PCR round built the libraries, followed by size selection and purification. The libraries were sequenced on an Illumina HiSeq2000 using paired-end 100 bp reads. Processing in the source paper ran as follows. SOAPnuke was used to process the raw data, throwing out any read that contained adapters or uncalled bases, had a mean Phred below 15, or lacked an exact constant-primer or identifier match. High-quality paired reads were merged using COPE v1.2.5, and each unique nucleotide sequence was defined as a clonotype. Clonotypes were aligned to IMGT TRBV, TRBD and TRBJ reference segments using MiTCR v1.1. The analysis was restricted to V-J combinations with a frequency above 0.0001, which together covered 99% to 99.2% of the repertoires. A TCS score was defined as the ratio between F50 (clonal expansion) and ExV (chaos), using BLOSUM62-based TCRdist between CDR3 peptides within each V-J. Welch's t-statistics and random forest reduced approximately 520 V-J features to 13, which were used in a naive Bayes classifier (R e1071). TCRdb reanalyzed the raw reads on its own, using fastp at Q25 for trimming and MiXCR for clone calling, and kept in-frame beta chains. When rows share a CDR3 protein, they turn into one entry using the most common DNA and genes. The V and J calls were determined by TCRdb, not by the authors. In this sample the table shows about 320,000 distinct CDR3 sequences, around a sixth of which occur a single time. The ten largest clonotypes hold approximately 33% of the sample.

Graves' hyperthyroidism was defined as stable when no progression to ophthalmopathy occurred over 18 months of follow-up. The hyperthyroidism patients were between 18 and 65 years old and newly diagnosed, with a disease duration of less than 2 months. Exclusion was applied to patients with uncontrolled infections, other autoimmune diseases, pregnancy or lactation. Diagnoses were based on clinical symptoms, serum thyroxine and TRAb, thyroid ultrasound and orbital computed tomography. PBMCs were separated from roughly 9.3 ml of fresh peripheral blood using Ficoll-Paque density gradient centrifugation. Total RNA was extracted with Trizol reagent, and quality was checked on an Agilent 2100 Bioanalyzer. This clonotype was counted a few times. Its antigen target is currently unknown. No qualities accompany the bases; no much larger clone lies one base away.

This chain is built from TRBV19 and TRBJ2-7; the central 8 bases match TRBD2. The sequencing input was blood. This TCR was recovered from a man younger than 45 with Graves' hyperthyroidism. The CDR3 sequence is CASSILRPGLGEQYF. The nucleotide sequence is TGTGCCAGTAGTATATTACGTCCGGGACTAGGAGAGCAGTACTTC. The CDR3 plus the reference TRBV19 and TRBJ2-7 genes for the other parts give the full variable domain: DGGITQSPKYLFRKEGQNVTLSCEQNLNHDAMYWYRQDPGQGLRLIYYSQIVNDFQKGDIAEGYSVSREKKESFPLTVTSAQKNPTAFYLCASSILRPGLGEQYFGPGTRLTVT.